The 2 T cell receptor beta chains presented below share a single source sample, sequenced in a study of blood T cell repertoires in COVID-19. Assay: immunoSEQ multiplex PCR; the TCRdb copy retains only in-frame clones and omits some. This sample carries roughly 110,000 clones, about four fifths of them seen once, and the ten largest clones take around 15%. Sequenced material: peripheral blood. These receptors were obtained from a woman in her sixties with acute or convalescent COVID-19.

CDR3 DNA: TGTGCCAGCAGCTTAAGTCCGGGACAGGGGATCCGCTACGAGCAGTACTTC. Translated: CASSLSPGQGIRYEQYF. The V gene is TRBV7-9, the J gene TRBJ2-7; 10 bases line up with TRBD1. With V trimmed by 2 bases and J by 3 bases, 10 bases remained unmatched. This CDR3 spans 17 amino acids. CDR1 and CDR2 from the germline V gene are SEHNR and FQNEAQ (reference sequence).

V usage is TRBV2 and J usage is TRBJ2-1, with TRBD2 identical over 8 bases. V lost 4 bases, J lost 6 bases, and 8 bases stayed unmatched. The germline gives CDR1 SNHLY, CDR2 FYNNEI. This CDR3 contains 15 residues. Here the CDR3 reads CASSVSGGALNEQFF. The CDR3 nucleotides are TGTGCCAGCAGTGTAAGCGGGGGAGCGCTCAATGAGCAGTTCTTC. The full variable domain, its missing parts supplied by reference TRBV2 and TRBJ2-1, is EPEVTQTPSHQVTQMGQEVILRCVPISNHLYFYWYRQILGQKVEFLVSFYNNEISEKSEIFDDQFSVERPDGSNFTLKIRSTKLEDSAMYFCASSVSGGALNEQFFGPGTRLTVL.